These 7 T cell receptor beta chains originate from one sample sequenced in a study of cytomegalovirus exposure and HLA in healthy donors. Vbeta (60) and Jbeta (13) primers were used in the PCR. Sequencing was performed with immunoSEQ multiplex PCR; in TCRdb, only in-frame clones are kept and a portion is missing. Of 90,000 to 150,000 clones listed, less than 85% are singletons. Sequenced: PBMCs. Receptors originate from a man aged 45 to 65 in good health and CMV-seropositive.

The V and J genes are TRBV6-1 and TRBJ1-1; 7 bases match TRBD1. The CDR3 totals 14 residues. Per germline, CDR1 MNHNS and CDR2 SASEGT. The V gene end was trimmed by 8 bases and the J gene end by 1 base; junction bases not matched to a gene: 7. CDR3 in amino acids: CASLGTDENTEAFF. CDR3 bases: TGTGCCAGCTTAGGGACAGACGAGAACACTGAAGCTTTCTTT.

Here the CDR3 DNA reads TGTGCCAGCAGCCGCGGGGGGGGCACAGATACGCAGTATTTT. Translated, it gives CASSRGGGTDTQYF. The chain carries TRBV9 and TRBJ2-3; 9 bases are shared with TRBD2. Germline values: CDR1 SGDLS, CDR2 YYNGEE. With 4 bases clipped from V and 1 base from J, the junction kept 1 base outside the gene matches. CDR3 length: 14 amino acids.

This chain connects TRBV15 to TRBJ2-5; 8 nucleotides align to TRBD1. Looked up from germline, CDR1 is LNHNV and CDR2 is YYDKDF (reference sequence). Trimming cost V 1 base and J 5 bases; bases outside gene matches: 9. The CDR3 consists of 16 residues. CDR3 protein: CATSRAGQGSSETQYF. The CDR3, as DNA: TGTGCCACCAGCAGAGCTGGACAGGGCTCTTCGGAGACCCAGTACTTC.

The genes are TRBV14 and TRBJ1-2; D is possibly TRBD1 (5 bases). The germline gives CDR1 SGHDN, CDR2 FVKESK. The CDR3 loop spans 15 amino acids. Trimming took 4 bases from V and 8 from J, leaving 20 bases between them. The CDR3 is CASSPRGWGGAGYTF. In DNA form, the CDR3 reads TGTGCCAGCAGCCCCCGGGGATGGGGGGGAGCAGGCTACACCTTC.

V usage is TRBV6-1 and J usage is TRBJ1-2; the D gene is possibly TRBD1 (5 bases). Germline V gene lookup returns CDR1 MNHNS and CDR2 SASEGT. The CDR3 covers 15 residues. V was cut by 4 bases and J by 5 bases, with 17 bases left in between. In DNA form, the CDR3 reads TGTGCCAGCAGTGCACAGGTTTCCGAGTTATATGGCTACACCTTC. Its protein product is CASSAQVSELYGYTF.

The chain has TRBV7-2 and TRBJ1-2; D is uncertain. V dropped 1 base and J dropped 4 bases, with 16 bases sitting between them. This CDR3 has 16 amino acids. Germline V gene sequence: CDR1 SGHTA, CDR2 FQGNSA. The CDR3 coding sequence is TGTGCCAGCAGCTTAGGAAGCAGTAGCCTCTCCTATGGCTACACCTTC. It encodes CASSLGSSSLSYGYTF.

DNA for the CDR3: TGTGCCAGCAGCTCCGGGACTTACTCTGGAAACACCATATATTTT. It translates to CASSSGTYSGNTIYF. The chain links TRBV11-3 to TRBJ1-3; D is possibly TRBD1 (5 bases). V shed 4 bases and J shed 0 bases, with 10 bases lying between them. The length of the CDR3 is 15 residues. Germline-derived CDR1 and CDR2 are SGHNT and YENEEA.